The rows below give T cell receptor beta chains drawn from one sample of a study of Graves' ophthalmopathy and Graves' hyperthyroidism. Each CDR3 protein gets one entry after TCRdb re-called the multiplex PCR reads with MiXCR. The table lists roughly 610,000 distinct CDR3 sequences, about 20% of them singletons. What was sequenced was peripheral blood. The receptors here all came from a woman in her late teens or twenties with stable Graves' hyperthyroidism. Some clones in this sample may be carry-over from other donors' samples. CDR3s include the opening cysteine and the closing phenylalanine or tryptophan. D genes are given only for firm matches. Some rows mark clone size as missing; the rest say once, few, many or name a class of expanded clone.

>TRBJ1-6|NA|TRBV2|few
CASSDGGGRSPLHF
TGTGCCAGCAGTGATGGAGGGGGTCGCTCACCCCTCCACTTT
>TRBJ2-1|TRBD2|TRBV19|NA
CASSIAGGEGEQFF
TGTGCCAGTAGTATAGCGGGAGGGGAAGGTGAGCAGTTCTTC
>TRBJ2-7|NA|TRBV20-1|many
CSAHRAAGNYEQYF
TGCAGTGCGCACCGGGCGGCAGGGAATTACGAGCAGTACTTC
>TRBJ1-2|TRBD1|TRBV2|many
CASSEIGTGGFLANYGYTF
TGTGCCAGCAGTGAAATAGGGACAGGGGGCTTTCTAGCTAACTATGGCTACACCTTC
>TRBJ1-1|NA|TRBV27|few
CASSLRGGSTEAFF
TGTGCCAGCAGTTTAAGGGGAGGGTCCACTGAAGCTTTCTTT
>TRBJ2-7|NA|TRBV12-3/TRBV12-4|many
CASSTSYEQYF
TGTGCCAGCAGTACCTCCTACGAGCAGTACTTC
>TRBJ1-6|NA|TRBV5-1|few
CASSQRGHSPLHF
TGCGCCAGCAGTCAAAGGGGCCATTCACCCCTCCACTTT
>TRBJ1-2|NA|TRBV20-1|NA
CSARDLVSYGYTF
TGCAGTGCTAGAGATTTGGTGAGCTATGGCTACACCTTC
>TRBJ1-5|NA|TRBV6-1|many
CASSEGSSPVQPQHF
TGTGCCAGCAGTGAAGGCAGCTCGCCGGTTCAGCCCCAGCATTTT
>TRBJ2-7|TRBD2|TRBV30|few
CAWSAPRASGTAYEQYF
TGTGCCTGGAGTGCCCCTCGGGCTAGCGGGACCGCCTACGAGCAGTACTTC
>TRBJ2-7|NA|TRBV12-3/TRBV12-4|NA
CASSTTGTPEYF
TGTGCCAGCAGTACAACAGGGACCCCCGAGTACTTC
>TRBJ2-7|NA|TRBV29-1|NA
CSVAIYISEQYF
TGCAGCGTTGCGATATACATCTCCGAGCAGTACTTC
>TRBJ1-5|TRBD1|TRBV28|NA
CASLFRDSGNQPQHF
TGTGCCAGCCTCTTTAGGGACAGCGGGAATCAGCCCCAGCATTTT
>TRBJ1-5|NA|TRBV6-1|NA
CASRIVEGGNQPQHF
TGTGCCAGCAGGATCGTCGAAGGGGGGAATCAGCCCCAGCATTTT
>TRBJ1-1|NA|TRBV19|many
CASSITTGEAFF
TGTGCCAGTAGTATCACGACAGGTGAAGCTTTCTTT
>TRBJ2-4|TRBD2|TRBV4-1|NA
CASSRMMAGGPIQYF
TGCGCCAGCAGCCGCATGATGGCGGGAGGGCCCATTCAGTACTTC
>TRBJ2-2|TRBD1|TRBV24-1|few
CATSDMDRETGELFF
TGTGCCACCAGTGACATGGACAGGGAAACCGGGGAGCTGTTTTTT